Presented here are 3 T cell receptor beta chains from one specimen sequenced in a study of blood T cell repertoires in COVID-19. Measured with immunoSEQ multiplex PCR; TCRdb has only the in-frame clones, and not every one. The sample carries over 250,000 clones, roughly 87% recorded once. The sample taken for sequencing was PBMCs or T cells enriched from blood (not recorded which). All receptors derive from a woman aged 18-29 years who had recovered from COVID-19.

The chain has TRBV6-5 and TRBJ1-2; 7 bases are a match to TRBD1. This CDR3 has 15 residues. V trimming: 0 bases; J trimming: 4 bases; junction bases outside the gene matches: 5. CDR1 and CDR2 (germline): MNHEY, SVGAGI. The DNA of the CDR3 is TGTGCCAGCAGTTACTCATCAGGGGGAAGCTATGGCTACACCTTC. It encodes CASSYSSGGSYGYTF.

The chain joins TRBV15 to TRBJ2-2; maybe TRBD2 (5 bases). The CDR3 spans 14 residues. Trimming stripped 4 bases from V and 1 base from J, with 7 bases between. Germline loops: CDR1 LNHNV, CDR2 YYDKDF (reference sequence). The chain's CDR3 is CATSNGLNTGELFF. DNA of the CDR3: TGTGCCACCAGCAACGGACTGAACACCGGGGAGCTGTTTTTT.

The gene calls are TRBV5-8 and TRBJ1-2; the D is unclear. The CDR3 is made up of 13 amino acids. The germline V gene encodes CDR1 SGHTS and CDR2 YDEGEE. V lost 1 base and J lost 4, with 8 bases in between. CDR3 residues: CASSLRQAYGYTF. In DNA, the CDR3 is TGTGCCAGCAGCTTGAGGCAGGCCTATGGCTACACCTTC.